The T cell receptor (beta chain) described here comes from a study of metastatic and nonmetastatic thyroid tumors. Trimming pared 1 base from V and 3 bases from J, leaving 20 bases between. Germline CDR1 is SEHNR and CDR2 is FQNEAQ (reference sequence). The CDR3 is 18 residues long. Original methodology: The authors used CDR3 differences across clinicopathological groups to build a distant-metastasis classifier for papillary thyroid cancer. TCRdb re-called the PCR reads with MiXCR. These V and J calls are TCRdb output, not the study's own analysis. Among several thousand clones, 32% were seen once, and the ten largest hold 9.5% to 13%. There are many counts of this clone. The entire patient cohort was treatment-naive prior to thyroid surgery.

The clonotype was recovered from a female donor with papillary thyroid cancer or a benign thyroid nodule (not recorded which). Some clones in this sample may be carry-over from other donors' samples. The sample was tumor tissue. This rearrangement joins TRBV7-9 to TRBJ2-3; D tentatively reads TRBD1 or TRBD2 (5 bases each). CDR3 in DNA: TGTGCCAGCAGCTTAGATTTATCCGGGGCCCTTGGGACAGATACGCAGTATTTT. Translation: CASSLDLSGALGTDTQYF.